This passage covers 3 T cell receptor beta chains from one sample sequenced in a study of read filtering for tumor transcriptome and immune sequencing. This library used approximately 390 ng RNA and molecular barcoded adaptors spanning alpha/delta and beta/gamma chains. TCRdb reprocessed the reads via MiXCR and lists one record per CDR3 protein. The data contain tens of thousands of distinct CDR3 sequences, roughly an eighth of them singletons. The source material was a population of CD138-negative cells sorted from bone marrow. The receptors shown here come from a donor aged 40 or older with multiple myeloma.

Worth noting for this clonotype: With a far larger clone one base away, a read error is the likely cause. The CDR3 does not end in the conserved phenylalanine or tryptophan, so this is likely a read error. V usage is TRBV7-9 and J usage is TRBJ2-3, with TRBD1 as a possible D gene (6 bases). In germline, CDR1 is SEHNR, CDR2 FQNEAQ (reference sequence). V shed 1 base and J shed 6 bases, with 17 bases lying between them. This CDR3 is 16 amino acids long. The CDR3 here is CASSLEARGIRDTQYS. CDR3 nucleotides: TGTGCCAGCAGCTTAGAAGCCAGGGGTATACGGGATACGCAGTATTCT.

This clonotype was detected many times. The chain uses TRBV20-1 and TRBJ2-3; TRBD1 agrees at 9 bases. The J segment lost 2 bases and the V segment lost 3 bases, leaving 9 bases of the junction unmatched. Germline lookup yields CDR1 DFQATT and CDR2 SNEGSKA (reference sequence). This CDR3 region has 16 residues. CDR3 residues: CSARGLGQGLTDTQYF. DNA of the CDR3: TGCAGTGCTAGGGGCTTGGGACAGGGTCTCACAGATACGCAGTATTTT.

This clonotype was recorded many times. V gene TRBV6-1 combines with J gene TRBJ2-5; D might be TRBD1 (6 bases). Trimming pared 6 bases from V and 3 bases from J, leaving 23 bases between. This CDR3 comprises 17 residues. Germline V gene data show CDR1 as MNHNS and CDR2 as SASEGT. The CDR3: CASRKKQGTNWKETQYF. The CDR3 coding sequence is TGTGCCAGCAGGAAAAAACAGGGTACTAACTGGAAAGAGACCCAGTACTTC.